These 13 T cell receptor beta chains originate from one sample sequenced in a study of T cell responses to AZD1222 COVID-19 vaccine. Libraries were prepared by immunoSEQ multiplex PCR; TCRdb keeps only in-frame clonotypes and omits some of them. Of 150,000 or so clones listed, approximately 88% are singletons. Sample: peripheral blood, taken on day 0 of MenACWY control vaccination. The receptors were gathered from an adult in good health.

This clone was counted between two and nine times. This chain uses TRBV11-2 with TRBJ1-1; 7 nucleotides match TRBD1. Germline values: CDR1 SGHAT, CDR2 FQNNGV. The CDR3 has 14 amino acids. Unmatched junction bases numbered 5, after V lost 0 bases and J lost 7 bases. The CDR3 is CASSLEGSGGEAFF. CDR3 nucleotide sequence: TGTGCCAGCAGCTTAGAGGGGTCAGGGGGTGAAGCTTTCTTT.

The rearrangement links TRBV18 to TRBJ2-7, with D tentatively TRBD1 or TRBD2 (6 bases each). This CDR3 is built from 14 residues. Germline V CDR1 and CDR2: KGHSH, LQKENI. The V gene lost 1 base and the J gene lost 5 bases, with 12 bases spanning the gap. CDR3 DNA sequence: TGTGCCAGCTCACCACGTACGGGGGCGGACGAGCAGTACTTC. Translated, it gives CASSPRTGADEQYF.

V is TRBV4-1 and J is TRBJ1-2; D not resolved. The ends were cut back, 1 base at V and 7 bases at J, with 13 bases in the middle. The CDR3 covers 14 residues. CDR1 and CDR2 (germline): MGHRA, YSYEKL. CDR3 protein: CASSQVYVSAGYTF. The DNA of the CDR3 is TGCGCCAGCAGCCAAGTGTACGTTTCGGCTGGCTACACCTTC.

The chain carries TRBV27 and TRBJ1-5; no firm D call. The germline gives CDR1 MNHEY, CDR2 SMNVEV (reference sequence). Trimming left V 3 bases short and J 4 bases short, with 13 bases between. This CDR3 comprises 15 residues. CDR3 loop: CASSLGLGRNQPQHF. The DNA for the CDR3 is TGTGCCAGCAGTTTGGGTCTTGGACGGAATCAGCCCCAGCATTTT.

The rearrangement links TRBV4-3 to TRBJ1-5; D gene uncertain. The CDR3 has 13 residues. Germline lookup yields CDR1 LGHNA and CDR2 YSLEER. Between the trimmed V and J ends, which lost 0 bases and 1 base, there was a span of 1 base. As DNA, the CDR3 is TGCGCCAGCAGCCAAGACAGCAATCAGCCCCAGCATTTT. Encoded protein: CASSQDSNQPQHF.

The J gene is TRBJ1-2, the V gene TRBV4-3, with TRBD1 matching 10 bases. Germline CDR1 and CDR2: LGHNA and YSLEER. Trimming cost V 1 base and J 6 bases; bases outside gene matches: 5. The CDR3 sequence is 15 residues long. CDR3 in DNA: TGCGCCAGCAGCCAAGTGCTGGGACAGGGGCATGGCTACACCTTC. This sequence encodes CASSQVLGQGHGYTF.

The table lists this clone with a count of one. The V call is TRBV5-6, the J call TRBJ2-7, with 11 bases aligning to TRBD1. CDR1 is SGHDT and CDR2 is YYEEEE in the germline V gene. The trim removed 4 bases at V and 7 bases at J, leaving 10 bases unmatched. The CDR3 contains 15 residues. The CDR3: CASSPRRTGGREQYF. The CDR3 coding sequence is TGTGCCAGCAGCCCTCGCCGGACAGGGGGCAGAGAGCAGTACTTC.

The V gene is TRBV28, the J gene TRBJ1-1; D call uncertain. The CDR3 runs 12 residues. Between the trimmed V and J ends, which lost 7 bases and 14 bases, there was a span of 20 bases. Germline CDR1 reads MDHEN; CDR2 reads SYDVKM. The CDR3 DNA is TGTGCCAGCATTTCGAAAGGGCCCGGGAGGTTCTTT. It yields the protein CASISKGPGRFF.

This chain joins TRBV28 and TRBJ2-7; D is unresolved. Germline V gives CDR1 MDHEN, CDR2 SYDVKM. V was clipped by 6 bases and J by 2 bases, with 8 bases between them. The CDR3 runs to 12 residues. Here the CDR3 reads CASSPDTYEQYF. The CDR3 nucleotides read TGTGCCAGCAGCCCTGACACCTACGAGCAGTACTTC.

The rearrangement links TRBV15 to TRBJ2-7; 10 positions agree with TRBD1. V shed 1 base, J shed 5 bases, and the junction held 11 bases outside the gene matches. The CDR3 spans 17 residues. Germline V CDR1 and CDR2: LNHNV, YYDKDF (reference sequence). The CDR3 loop is CATSRADGYGTGDEQYF. DNA of the CDR3: TGTGCCACCAGCAGAGCCGACGGATACGGGACAGGGGACGAGCAGTACTTC.

The V and J genes are TRBV15 and TRBJ1-2, with a weak D call TRBD1 (5 bases). The germline V gene encodes CDR1 LNHNV and CDR2 YYDKDF (reference sequence). The CDR3 covers 16 residues. Trimming cost V 0 bases and J 4 bases, with 15 bases left between them. CDR3 sequence reads: CATSRDWGRVSYGYTF. CDR3 DNA sequence: TGTGCCACCAGCAGAGATTGGGGCAGGGTGAGCTATGGCTACACCTTC. Using reference TRBV15 and TRBJ1-2 for the parts outside the CDR3, the full variable domain is DAMVIQNPRYQVTQFGKPVTLSCSQTLNHNVMYWYQQKSSQAPKLLFHYYDKDFNNEADTPDNFQSRRPNTSFCFLDIRSPGLGDTAMYLCATSRDWGRVSYGYTFGSGTRLTVV.

The chain carries TRBV3-1 (or the pseudogene TRBV3-2) and TRBJ1-1, with TRBD1 as a possible D gene (5 bases). Germline assignment: CDR1 LGHDT and CDR2 YNNKEL (reference sequence). V shed 6 bases and J shed 5 bases, with 13 bases lying between them. The CDR3 totals 13 residues. The CDR3 sequence is CASSPREGTEAFF. In DNA, the CDR3 is TGTGCCAGCAGTCCCCGGGAGGGGACTGAAGCTTTCTTT.

The CDR3 bases are TGTGCCAGCAGTTACTCGTCCAGCTATGGCTACACCTTC. It codes for CASSYSSSYGYTF. The chain uses TRBV6-6 and TRBJ1-2; D is unclear. The germline V and J ends were trimmed by 0 bases and 4 bases, with 6 bases remaining between them. The CDR3 loop spans 13 amino acids. Germline CDR1 and CDR2: MNHNY and SVGAGI (reference sequence).